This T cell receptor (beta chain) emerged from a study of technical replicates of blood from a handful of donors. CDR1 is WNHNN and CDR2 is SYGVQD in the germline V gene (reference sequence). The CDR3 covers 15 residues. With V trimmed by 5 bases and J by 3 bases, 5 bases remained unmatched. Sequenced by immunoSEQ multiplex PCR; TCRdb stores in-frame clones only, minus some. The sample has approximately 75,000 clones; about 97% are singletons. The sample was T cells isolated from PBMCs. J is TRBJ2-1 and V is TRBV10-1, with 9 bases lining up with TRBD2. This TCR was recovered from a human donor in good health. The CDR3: CASSLAGGDYNEQFF. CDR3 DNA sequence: TGCGCCAGCAGTTTGGCGGGAGGGGACTACAATGAGCAGTTCTTC.